Listed below are T cell receptor beta chains from one sample, sequenced in a study of CD8 T cells in ankylosing spondylitis. From the 5' RACE reads, TCRdb called clonotypes with MiXCR, one entry per CDR3 protein. The sample includes 800,000 to 900,000 distinct CDR3 sequences, approximately 12% of them seen just once. Sequencing was done on a sample of blood, either unsorted or a sorted T cell fraction (not recorded which). The receptors come from a male donor with ankylosing spondylitis. Both conserved end residues are part of each CDR3. A D gene is named only where the DNA matches it firmly. Rows may omit the clone size; those that give it use once, few, many or a size class.

V	size	D	J	DNA	CDR3
TRBV29-1	many	NA	TRBJ2-3	TGCAGCACCGCGACAGGCACAGATACGCAGTATTTT	CSTATGTDTQYF
TRBV11-2	NA	NA	TRBJ2-3	TGTGCCAGCAGCTCGACGCGGGACTTCTGGCCCACAGATACGCAGTATTTT	CASSSTRDFWPTDTQYF
TRBV6-1	NA	NA	TRBJ2-6	TGTGCCAGCAAGGAGATCTCTGGGGCCAACGTCCTGACTTTC	CASKEISGANVLTF
TRBV28	NA	NA	TRBJ2-7	TGTGCCAGCAAACCGGGACCCCGCATGGGCGAGCAGTACTTC	CASKPGPRMGEQYF
TRBV20-1	few	NA	TRBJ1-6	TGCAGTGCTAGTAAGGTGCCGAATAATTCACCCCTCCACTTT	CSASKVPNNSPLHF
TRBV4-2	NA	TRBD2	TRBJ2-5	TGTGCCAGCAGCCCGAGACTAGCGGGGGTCCAAGAGACCCAGTACTTC	CASSPRLAGVQETQYF
TRBV20-1	NA	NA	TRBJ1-1	TGCAGTGCCACTCTACAACCGAACAATGAAGCTTTCTTT	CSATLQPNNEAFF
TRBV4-2	NA	NA	TRBJ2-7	TGTGCCAGCAGCCAAGCACCGGCGTACGAGCAGTACTTC	CASSQAPAYEQYF
TRBV28	NA	TRBD1	TRBJ1-1	TGTGCCAGCAGTGTACCCCCGGGACAGGGAAACACTGAAGCTTTCTTT	CASSVPPGQGNTEAFF
TRBV5-4	few	NA	TRBJ2-5	TGTGCCAGCAGCTTGTTAACCCAAGAGACCCAGTACTTC	CASSLLTQETQYF
TRBV6-2/TRBV6-3	NA	NA	TRBJ2-2	TGTGCCAGCAGTTACTTCGGCAGGCGTAACACCGGGGAGCTGTTTTTT	CASSYFGRRNTGELFF
TRBV7-2	many	NA	TRBJ2-7	TGTGCCAGCGGCGCACGGGCCTCCTACGAGCAGTACTTC	CASGARASYEQYF
TRBV12-3/TRBV12-4	NA	TRBD2	TRBJ2-1	TGTGCCAGCAAACTAGCGGTCCCCAATGAGCAGTTCTTC	CASKLAVPNEQFF
TRBV15	few	NA	TRBJ2-7	TGTGCCACCAGCAGAGATGGGCCGGCCTTTGGATACGAGCAGTACTTC	CATSRDGPAFGYEQYF
TRBV7-7	few	NA	TRBJ2-2	TGTGCTAGCAGCTTAGGCCCCGCCACCGGGGAGCTGTTTTTT	CASSLGPATGELFF
TRBV10-3	few	TRBD1	TRBJ2-7	TGTGCCATCAGTGAGCCGGGGACAGCTCGAGGTAACTCCTACGAGCAGTACTTC	CAISEPGTARGNSYEQYF
TRBV28	NA	TRBD2	TRBJ2-1	TGTGCCAGCAGTTTTGGAGGGACTACTAACTCCTACAATGAGCAGTTCTTC	CASSFGGTTNSYNEQFF
TRBV10-3	many	NA	TRBJ2-3	TGTGCCATCAGTGAGATGGCGGGGAACACAGATACGCAGTATTTT	CAISEMAGNTDTQYF
TRBV29-1	NA	NA	TRBJ1-2	TGCAGCGTTGATGACGGAATTAACTATGGCTACACCTTC	CSVDDGINYGYTF
TRBV20-1	NA	NA	TRBJ2-7	TGCAGTGCTTACCACCCGGGACGAGGCTACGAGCAGTACTTC	CSAYHPGRGYEQYF
TRBV9	many	NA	TRBJ2-1	TGTGCCAGCAGCCAACAACCATACAATGAGCAGTTCTTC	CASSQQPYNEQFF
TRBV6-2/TRBV6-3	few	NA	TRBJ2-1	TGTGCCAGCAGTTATTTACACACTATTGGGTACAATGAGCAGTTCTTC	CASSYLHTIGYNEQFF
TRBV30	NA	NA	TRBJ1-2	TGTGCCCAGAACGTGCGGACAGCGAACTATGGCTACACCTTC	CAQNVRTANYGYTF
TRBV7-2	NA	NA	TRBJ1-3	TGTGCCAGCAGCTATTCGAGAAACACCATATATTTT	CASSYSRNTIYF